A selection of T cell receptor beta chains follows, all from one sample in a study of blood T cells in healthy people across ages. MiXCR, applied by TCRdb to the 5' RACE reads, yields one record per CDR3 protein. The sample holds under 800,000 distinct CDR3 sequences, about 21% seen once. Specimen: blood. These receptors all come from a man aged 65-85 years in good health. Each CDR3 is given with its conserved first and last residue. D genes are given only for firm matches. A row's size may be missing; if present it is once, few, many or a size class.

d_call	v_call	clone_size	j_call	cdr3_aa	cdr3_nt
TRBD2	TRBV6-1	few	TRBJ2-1	CATGASGLYNEQFF	TGTGCCACTGGGGCTAGCGGGCTTTACAATGAGCAGTTCTTC
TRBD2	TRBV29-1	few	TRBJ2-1	CSVLLLAGLVEQFF	TGCAGCGTCCTATTACTAGCGGGACTCGTTGAGCAGTTCTTC
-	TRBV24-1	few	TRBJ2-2	CATSDESGSNTGELFF	TGTGCCACCAGTGATGAGAGCGGGTCGAACACCGGGGAGCTGTTTTTT
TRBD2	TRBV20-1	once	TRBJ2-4	CTESGIAKNIQYF	TGCACTGAAAGCGGGATAGCCAAAAACATTCAGTACTTC
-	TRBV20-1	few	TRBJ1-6	CSASPGQPNSPLHF	TGCAGTGCTAGTCCAGGGCAACCTAATTCACCCCTCCACTTT
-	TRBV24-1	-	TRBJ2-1	CATSDADPSERDEQFF	TGTGCCACCAGTGACGCCGACCCGAGTGAAAGGGATGAGCAGTTCTTC
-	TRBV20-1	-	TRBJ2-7	CSARDPVEQYF	TGCAGTGCTAGAGATCCTGTCGAGCAGTACTTC
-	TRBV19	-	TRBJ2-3	CASRQGPDTQYF	TGTGCCAGTAGGCAGGGGCCAGATACGCAGTATTTT
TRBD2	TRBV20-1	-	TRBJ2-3	CSARDRDSGTSRVDTQYF	TGCAGTGCTAGAGATCGGGATTCCGGGACTAGTCGAGTCGATACGCAGTATTTT
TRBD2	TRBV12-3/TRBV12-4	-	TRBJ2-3	CASSTLAGGTQYF	TGTGCCAGCAGTACACTAGCGGGAGGTACGCAGTATTTT
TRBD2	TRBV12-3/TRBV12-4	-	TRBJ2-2	CASRRLAGGAGELFF	TGTGCCAGCAGAAGACTAGCGGGAGGCGCCGGGGAGCTGTTTTTT
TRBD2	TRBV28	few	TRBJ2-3	CASSSPGLGGTDTQYF	TGTGCCAGCAGCTCCCCGGGACTAGGGGGCACAGATACGCAGTATTTT
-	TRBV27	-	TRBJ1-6	CASSFESQGRSPLHF	TGTGCCAGCAGTTTTGAATCACAGGGACGATCACCCCTCCACTTT
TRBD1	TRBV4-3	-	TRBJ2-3	CASSQDRGQTSTDTQYF	TGCGCCAGCAGCCAAGACAGGGGGCAAACTAGCACAGATACGCAGTATTTT
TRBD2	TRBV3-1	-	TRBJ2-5	CASSQAYGRAGLETQYF	TGTGCCAGCAGCCAAGCTTACGGGAGGGCTGGTTTGGAGACCCAGTACTTC
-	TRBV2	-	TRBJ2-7	CASSEPRSSYEQYF	TGTGCCAGCAGTGAACCCAGGAGCTCCTACGAGCAGTACTTC
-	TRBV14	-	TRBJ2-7	CASSRRGSYEQYF	TGTGCCAGCAGTCGACGGGGCTCCTACGAGCAGTACTTC
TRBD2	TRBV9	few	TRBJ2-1	CASSAGLAGAEQFF	TGTGCCAGCAGCGCCGGACTAGCGGGAGCTGAGCAGTTCTTC
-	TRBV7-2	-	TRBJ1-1	CASSPEGLGTEALF	TGTGCCAGCAGCCCTGAGGGGTTGGGCACTGAAGCTCTCTTT
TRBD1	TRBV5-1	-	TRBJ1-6	CASSWGQRDNSPLHF	TGCGCCAGCAGCTGGGGACAGAGAGATAATTCACCCCTCCACTTT
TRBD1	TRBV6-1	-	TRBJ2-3	CASSGQGFTTDTQYF	TGTGCCAGCAGTGGACAGGGATTCACCACAGATACGCAGTATTTT
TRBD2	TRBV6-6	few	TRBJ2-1	CASSSSYSGNSYNEQFF	TGTGCCAGCAGTTCCTCGTATAGCGGGAACTCCTACAATGAGCAGTTCTTC